A selection of T cell receptor beta chains follows, all from one sample in a study of blood T cells in healthy people across ages. One entry per CDR3 protein results from TCRdb running MiXCR on the 5' RACE reads. Here the sample spans 600,000 to 800,000 distinct CDR3 sequences, around 21% being singletons. The sequencing sample was made of blood. The receptors originated from a man aged 70-80 years in good health. The CDR3 runs from the conserved cysteine through the conserved F or W. D genes are given only for firm matches. Size tells how often a clone was seen (once, few, many) or the class of an expanded clone, and some rows leave it out.

j_gene: TRBJ2-3; d_gene: TRBD2; v_gene: TRBV20-1; abundance: NA; CDR3nt: TGCAGTGCTAGGGCCCAACTAGCGGGAGCGGCAGATACGCAGTATTTT; CDR3aa: CSARAQLAGAADTQYF
j_gene: TRBJ2-7; d_gene: NA; v_gene: TRBV15; abundance: many; CDR3nt: TGTGCCACCAGCAGAGATTCCTACGAGCAGTACTTC; CDR3aa: CATSRDSYEQYF
j_gene: TRBJ1-3; d_gene: NA; v_gene: TRBV5-1; abundance: NA; CDR3nt: TGCGCCAGCAGCTTGGAGAGCTCTGGAAACACCATATATTTT; CDR3aa: CASSLESSGNTIYF
j_gene: TRBJ2-1; d_gene: TRBD1; v_gene: TRBV20-1; abundance: NA; CDR3nt: TGCAGTGCCCAACAGGGGATAGATAATGAGCAGTTCTTC; CDR3aa: CSAQQGIDNEQFF
j_gene: TRBJ1-5; d_gene: NA; v_gene: TRBV10-3; abundance: few; CDR3nt: TGTGCCATCAGTGAGGGATCTCTTCAGCCCCAGCATTTT; CDR3aa: CAISEGSLQPQHF
j_gene: TRBJ1-2; d_gene: NA; v_gene: TRBV7-2; abundance: NA; CDR3nt: TGTGCCAGCAGCTACCCAAAGAACTATGGCTACACCTTC; CDR3aa: CASSYPKNYGYTF
j_gene: TRBJ1-5; d_gene: TRBD1; v_gene: TRBV10-3; abundance: NA; CDR3nt: TGTGCCACCAGCGATGTTGACAGGGAGCGACAGCCCCAGCATTTT; CDR3aa: CATSDVDRERQPQHF
j_gene: TRBJ2-1; d_gene: TRBD2; v_gene: TRBV6-2/TRBV6-3; abundance: NA; CDR3nt: TGTGCCAGCAGTAAGCGGGGGAGCTCCTACAATGAGCAGTTCTTC; CDR3aa: CASSKRGSSYNEQFF
j_gene: TRBJ2-3; d_gene: NA; v_gene: TRBV6-5; abundance: many; CDR3nt: TGTGCCAGCTCGACAGCTCATACGCAGTATTTT; CDR3aa: CASSTAHTQYF
j_gene: TRBJ2-7; d_gene: TRBD1; v_gene: TRBV5-4; abundance: NA; CDR3nt: TGTGCCAGCAGTTCAACGGGACAGGGTAGTTCCTACGAGCAGTACTTC; CDR3aa: CASSSTGQGSSYEQYF
j_gene: TRBJ2-2; d_gene: TRBD2; v_gene: TRBV29-1; abundance: NA; CDR3nt: TGCAGCGTTGACGGACTAGCGGGGGCCAAGAACACCGGGGAGCTGTTTTTT; CDR3aa: CSVDGLAGAKNTGELFF
j_gene: TRBJ2-7; d_gene: NA; v_gene: TRBV20-1; abundance: NA; CDR3nt: TGCAGTGCTCAGAAACTAACCTACGAGCAGTACTTC; CDR3aa: CSAQKLTYEQYF
j_gene: TRBJ1-1; d_gene: NA; v_gene: TRBV6-1; abundance: few; CDR3nt: TGTGCCAGCAACCATATACCCGGATCTGAAGCTTTCTTT; CDR3aa: CASNHIPGSEAFF
j_gene: TRBJ2-7; d_gene: TRBD2; v_gene: TRBV14; abundance: many; CDR3nt: TGTGCCAGCAGCCTAGGACTAGCGGGAGTGGGGGAGCAGTACTTC; CDR3aa: CASSLGLAGVGEQYF
j_gene: TRBJ1-1; d_gene: NA; v_gene: TRBV10-3; abundance: NA; CDR3nt: TGTGCCATCAAGACGGCAGCGGCTAACACTGAAGCTTTCTTT; CDR3aa: CAIKTAAANTEAFF
j_gene: TRBJ2-1; d_gene: TRBD2; v_gene: TRBV4-2; abundance: NA; CDR3nt: TGTGCCAGCAGCCAAGACCCCGGGGGGGCGTACAATGAGCAGTTCTTC; CDR3aa: CASSQDPGGAYNEQFF
j_gene: TRBJ2-7; d_gene: TRBD1; v_gene: TRBV12-3/TRBV12-4; abundance: NA; CDR3nt: TGTGCCAGCAGTTTAATAGGGACAGTCCCCTACGAGCAGTACTTC; CDR3aa: CASSLIGTVPYEQYF
j_gene: TRBJ1-1; d_gene: NA; v_gene: TRBV20-1; abundance: NA; CDR3nt: TGCAGTGCTGATACAGGGAGGACTGAAGCTTTCTTT; CDR3aa: CSADTGRTEAFF
j_gene: TRBJ2-7; d_gene: TRBD1; v_gene: TRBV6-5; abundance: few; CDR3nt: TGTGCCAGCAGTCCACAGGGGACCTCCTACGAGCAGTACTTC; CDR3aa: CASSPQGTSYEQYF
j_gene: TRBJ2-7; d_gene: TRBD2; v_gene: TRBV3-1; abundance: NA; CDR3nt: TGTGCCAGCAGCCAGACCACCGGGACTAGCGGATATTCCCATAACGAGCAGTACTTC; CDR3aa: CASSQTTGTSGYSHNEQYF
j_gene: TRBJ2-1; d_gene: TRBD2; v_gene: TRBV3-1; abundance: few; CDR3nt: TGTGCCACCACCCTAGCGGGAGGTTCATCTAATGAGCAGTTCTTC; CDR3aa: CATTLAGGSSNEQFF
j_gene: TRBJ2-1; d_gene: NA; v_gene: TRBV20-1; abundance: few; CDR3nt: TGCAGTGCTAGAGACGCCCAGCCCGAATCCTACAATGAGCAGTTCTTC; CDR3aa: CSARDAQPESYNEQFF
j_gene: TRBJ2-6; d_gene: NA; v_gene: TRBV27; abundance: many; CDR3nt: TGTGCCAGCAGTTCCCGGTACTCTGGGGCCAACGTCCTGACTTTC; CDR3aa: CASSSRYSGANVLTF
j_gene: TRBJ1-4; d_gene: TRBD1; v_gene: TRBV25-1; abundance: few; CDR3nt: TGTGCCAGCAGTGCCCGAGGACAGGGGAATAATGAAAAACTGTTTTTT; CDR3aa: CASSARGQGNNEKLFF
j_gene: TRBJ1-1; d_gene: NA; v_gene: TRBV29-1; abundance: few; CDR3nt: TGCAGCGTCAGAGAAGCCTCGGACACTGAAGCTTTCTTT; CDR3aa: CSVREASDTEAFF
j_gene: TRBJ1-5; d_gene: TRBD1; v_gene: TRBV28; abundance: once; CDR3nt: TGTGCCAGCAGTTTATTTCCGACAGGGAGGGGCAATCAGCCCCAGCATTTT; CDR3aa: CASSLFPTGRGNQPQHF
j_gene: TRBJ2-4; d_gene: NA; v_gene: TRBV5-1; abundance: many; CDR3nt: TGCGCCAGCAGCTTGGGGGGAGCCAAAAACATTCAGTACTTC; CDR3aa: CASSLGGAKNIQYF
j_gene: TRBJ2-3; d_gene: TRBD1; v_gene: TRBV28; abundance: NA; CDR3nt: TGTGCCAGCAGATTCGGGGCAGGGGGCGTCACAGATACGCAGTATTTT; CDR3aa: CASRFGAGGVTDTQYF
j_gene: TRBJ2-7; d_gene: NA; v_gene: TRBV3-1; abundance: NA; CDR3nt: TGTGCCAGCAGCCAAGAACCGGGACAAGTCTACGAGCAGTACTTC; CDR3aa: CASSQEPGQVYEQYF
j_gene: TRBJ2-5; d_gene: NA; v_gene: TRBV2; abundance: NA; CDR3nt: TGTGCCAGCAGTGAAGCGCGTAGGGAAGAGACCCAGTACTTC; CDR3aa: CASSEARREETQYF
j_gene: TRBJ2-7; d_gene: TRBD2; v_gene: TRBV20-1; abundance: NA; CDR3nt: TGCAGTGCTAGAGAGGGAGACCTCACTAGCGGATTCTACGAGCAGTACTTC; CDR3aa: CSAREGDLTSGFYEQYF
j_gene: TRBJ2-7; d_gene: NA; v_gene: TRBV5-1; abundance: many; CDR3nt: TGCGCCAGCAGCCCAGACAGTAACTCCTACGAGCAGTACTTC; CDR3aa: CASSPDSNSYEQYF
j_gene: TRBJ2-5; d_gene: NA; v_gene: TRBV1; abundance: NA; CDR3nt: TGCACCAGCAGCCAAGAGTCTAGCGGGAAGCAGACCCAGTACTTC; CDR3aa: CTSSQESSGKQTQYF
j_gene: TRBJ2-5; d_gene: TRBD1; v_gene: TRBV5-4; abundance: NA; CDR3nt: TGTGCCAGCAGGCAGGGGACAGCCCACCAAGAGACCCAGTACTTC; CDR3aa: CASRQGTAHQETQYF
j_gene: TRBJ1-1; d_gene: NA; v_gene: TRBV5-6; abundance: few; CDR3nt: TGTGCCAGCAAGGGCCTGGATTCTGAAGCTTTCTTT; CDR3aa: CASKGLDSEAFF
j_gene: TRBJ2-7; d_gene: TRBD1; v_gene: TRBV6-2/TRBV6-3; abundance: NA; CDR3nt: TGTGCCAGCAGTCGACAACGGTGGACAGGGTCCTACGAGCAGTACTTC; CDR3aa: CASSRQRWTGSYEQYF
j_gene: TRBJ1-2; d_gene: NA; v_gene: TRBV10-3; abundance: few; CDR3nt: TGTGCCATCAGTGAGCCTGCGGAAAACTATGGCTACACCTTC; CDR3aa: CAISEPAENYGYTF
j_gene: TRBJ2-7; d_gene: TRBD2; v_gene: TRBV20-1; abundance: NA; CDR3nt: TGCAGTGCTACAACGAGCGGGAACACCTACGAGCAGTACTTC; CDR3aa: CSATTSGNTYEQYF
j_gene: TRBJ2-4; d_gene: TRBD1; v_gene: TRBV7-2; abundance: few; CDR3nt: TGTGCCAGCAGCTTTACGGGACAGATAGCCAAAAACATTCAGTACTTC; CDR3aa: CASSFTGQIAKNIQYF
j_gene: TRBJ2-1; d_gene: TRBD1; v_gene: TRBV12-3/TRBV12-4; abundance: many; CDR3nt: TGTGCCAGCAGTTTATGGACAGGGGGCTTAAATGAGCAGTTCTTC; CDR3aa: CASSLWTGGLNEQFF
j_gene: TRBJ2-7; d_gene: NA; v_gene: TRBV5-6; abundance: many; CDR3nt: TGTGCCAGCAGCTTGCGAGTACCCTACGAGCAGTACTTC; CDR3aa: CASSLRVPYEQYF
j_gene: TRBJ2-1; d_gene: TRBD2; v_gene: TRBV12-3/TRBV12-4; abundance: NA; CDR3nt: TGTGCCAGCAGGGGTATAGCGGGGGCCAATGAGCAGTTCTTC; CDR3aa: CASRGIAGANEQFF
j_gene: TRBJ2-5; d_gene: TRBD1; v_gene: TRBV7-6; abundance: few; CDR3nt: TGTGCCAGCAGCACCGGAACCCCCGGGACAGGGGGCGAAGAGCAAGAGACCCAGTACTTC; CDR3aa: CASSTGTPGTGGEEQETQYF
j_gene: TRBJ2-7; d_gene: TRBD2; v_gene: TRBV3-1; abundance: few; CDR3nt: TGTGCCAGCAGCCCTCCGGGACTAGCGGGAGGGCCGATGGGCGAGCAGTACTTC; CDR3aa: CASSPPGLAGGPMGEQYF
j_gene: TRBJ2-3; d_gene: TRBD2; v_gene: TRBV7-8; abundance: few; CDR3nt: TGTGCCAGCAGCTTAGCGCTCGGGCTAGCGGGAGGCACAGATACGCAGTATTTT; CDR3aa: CASSLALGLAGGTDTQYF
j_gene: TRBJ2-6; d_gene: NA; v_gene: TRBV5-1; abundance: NA; CDR3nt: TGCGCCAGCAGCATGTGGGCGGCTGGGGCCAACGTCCTGACTTTC; CDR3aa: CASSMWAAGANVLTF
j_gene: TRBJ2-2; d_gene: NA; v_gene: TRBV7-9; abundance: NA; CDR3nt: TGTGCCAGCAGCTTAGGGGTGCACACCGGGGAGCTGTTTTTT; CDR3aa: CASSLGVHTGELFF